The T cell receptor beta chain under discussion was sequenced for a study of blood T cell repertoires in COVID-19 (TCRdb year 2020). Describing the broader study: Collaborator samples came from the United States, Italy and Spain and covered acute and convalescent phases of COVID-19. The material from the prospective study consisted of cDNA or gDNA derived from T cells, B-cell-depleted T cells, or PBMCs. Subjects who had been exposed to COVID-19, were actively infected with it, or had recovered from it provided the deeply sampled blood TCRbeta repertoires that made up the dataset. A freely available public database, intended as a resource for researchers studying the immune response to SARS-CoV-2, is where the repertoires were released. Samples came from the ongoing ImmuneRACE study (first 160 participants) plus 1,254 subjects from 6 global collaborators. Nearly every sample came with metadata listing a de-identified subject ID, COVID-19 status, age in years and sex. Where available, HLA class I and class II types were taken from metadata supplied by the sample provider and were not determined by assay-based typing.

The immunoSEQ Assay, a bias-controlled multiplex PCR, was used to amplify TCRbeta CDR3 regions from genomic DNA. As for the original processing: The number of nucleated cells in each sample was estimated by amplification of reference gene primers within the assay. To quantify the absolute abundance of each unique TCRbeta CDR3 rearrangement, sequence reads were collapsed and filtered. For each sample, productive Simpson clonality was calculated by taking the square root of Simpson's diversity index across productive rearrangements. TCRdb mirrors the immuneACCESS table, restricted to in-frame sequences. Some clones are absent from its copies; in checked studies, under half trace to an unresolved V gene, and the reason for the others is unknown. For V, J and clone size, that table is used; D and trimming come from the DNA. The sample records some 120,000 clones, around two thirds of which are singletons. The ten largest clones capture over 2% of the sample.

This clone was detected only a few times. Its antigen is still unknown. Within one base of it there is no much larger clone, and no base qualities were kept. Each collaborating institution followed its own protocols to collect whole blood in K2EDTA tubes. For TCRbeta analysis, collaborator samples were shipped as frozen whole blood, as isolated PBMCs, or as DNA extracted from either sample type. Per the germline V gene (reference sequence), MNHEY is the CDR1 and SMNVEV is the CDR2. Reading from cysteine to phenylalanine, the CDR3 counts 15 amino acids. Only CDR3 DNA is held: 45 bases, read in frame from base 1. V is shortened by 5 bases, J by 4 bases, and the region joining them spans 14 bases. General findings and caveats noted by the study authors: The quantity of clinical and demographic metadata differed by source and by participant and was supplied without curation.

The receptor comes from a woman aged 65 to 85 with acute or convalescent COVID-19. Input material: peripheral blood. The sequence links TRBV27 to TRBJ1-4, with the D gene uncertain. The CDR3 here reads CASSPTAGHNEKLFF. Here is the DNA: TGTGCCAGCAGTCCGACGGCAGGCCATAATGAAAAACTGTTTTTT. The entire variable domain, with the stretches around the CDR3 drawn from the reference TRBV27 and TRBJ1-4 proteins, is EAQVTQNPRYLITVTGKKLTVTCSQNMNHEYMSWYRQDPGLGLRQIYYSMNVEVTDKGDVPEGYKVSRKEKRNFPLILESPSPNQTSLYFCASSPTAGHNEKLFFGSGTQLSVL.